These 6 T cell receptor beta chains were sequenced from one sample in a study of CD8+CD57+ T cells in acquired aplastic anemia. The use of genomic DNA as template underpinned the TCR beta VDJ and CDR3 profiling. TCRdb redid the calling of the reads with MiXCR, one entry per CDR3 protein. This repertoire shows 150,000 to 200,000 distinct CDR3 sequences, around 45% found once; its top ten account for 8% to 10%. Individuals selected for sequencing had exhibited CD8+CD57+ cell expansion on flow cytometry. The sequencing input was sorted CD4+, CD8+, or CD8+CD57+ T cells (not recorded which) from PBMCs. The receptor source for this set is a human donor with aplastic anemia.

This clonotype was observed a handful of times. V gene TRBV29-1 combines with J gene TRBJ1-1, with D possibly being TRBD1 (6 bases). Germline CDR1 SQVTM, CDR2 ANQGSEA. V was pared by 7 bases and J by 3 bases, with 15 bases between. CDR3 length: 13 residues. The CDR3 region is CSGGQGWYTEAFF. DNA of the CDR3: TGCAGCGGAGGCCAGGGGTGGTACACTGAAGCTTTCTTT. The variable domain in full, with the rest retrieved from reference TRBV29-1 and TRBJ1-1, is SAVISQKPSRDICQRGTSLTIQCQVDSQVTMMFWYRQQPGQSLTLIATANQGSEATYESGFVIDKFPISRPNLTFSTLTVSNMSPEDSSIYLCSGGQGWYTEAFFGQGTRLTVV.

This clonotype was counted ten times or more. The chain combines TRBV24-1 with TRBJ2-5, with 10 bases matching TRBD2. The CDR3 sequence is 15 residues long. The germline V gene encodes CDR1 KGHDR and CDR2 SFDVKD. V lost 6 bases, J lost 1 base, and 4 bases stayed unmatched. CDR3 protein: CATSTASGSQETQYF. The CDR3 DNA reads TGTGCCACCAGTACCGCTAGCGGGAGCCAAGAGACCCAGTACTTC.

Many counts were recorded for this clonotype. The chain carries TRBV12-3 or TRBV12-4 and TRBJ2-7; TRBD2 might be the D (5 bases). The CDR3 runs 14 residues. V dropped 7 bases and J dropped 6 bases, with 19 bases sitting between them. The CDR3 nucleotides read TGTGCCAGCACTCAAACGTCCCGGGGTGGCGAGCAGTACTTC. Amino acids: CASTQTSRGGEQYF.

Of note for this clonotype: The conserved phenylalanine or tryptophan is not found at the CDR3 terminus, so this likely reflects a read error. V usage is TRBV18 and J usage is TRBJ1-1, with D perhaps matching TRBD1 (6 bases). The germline gives CDR1 KGHSH, CDR2 LQKENI. The V end lost 3 bases, the J end lost 3 bases, and 29 bases lay between the germline ends. This CDR3 spans 20 amino acids. CDR3: CASSPVILATGGTGDTEAFI. The CDR3, as DNA: TGTGCCAGCTCACCTGTCATCCTCGCGACAGGAGGGACCGGGGACACTGAAGCTTTCATT.

With respect to this clonotype: A clone one base away is much larger, so this may be a read error. The chain recombines TRBV11-2 with TRBJ2-1; 13 bases are a match to TRBD2. Germline assignment: CDR1 SGHAT and CDR2 FQNNGV. The CDR3 length is 15 residues. The CDR3: CASSPGLAGANERFF. The CDR3 DNA sequence: TGTGCCAGCAGCCCAGGACTAGCGGGAGCAAATGAGCGGTTCTTC.

There are a few counts of this clonotype. The J gene is TRBJ2-5, the V gene TRBV20-1; D not resolved. V lost 4 bases and J lost 4, with 10 bases in between. This CDR3 is 12 amino acids long. The V gene's germline CDR1 is DFQATT and CDR2 SNEGSKA (reference sequence). The CDR3 sequence: CSATKQAETQYF. The DNA of the CDR3 is TGCAGTGCTACAAAGCAGGCAGAGACCCAGTACTTC.